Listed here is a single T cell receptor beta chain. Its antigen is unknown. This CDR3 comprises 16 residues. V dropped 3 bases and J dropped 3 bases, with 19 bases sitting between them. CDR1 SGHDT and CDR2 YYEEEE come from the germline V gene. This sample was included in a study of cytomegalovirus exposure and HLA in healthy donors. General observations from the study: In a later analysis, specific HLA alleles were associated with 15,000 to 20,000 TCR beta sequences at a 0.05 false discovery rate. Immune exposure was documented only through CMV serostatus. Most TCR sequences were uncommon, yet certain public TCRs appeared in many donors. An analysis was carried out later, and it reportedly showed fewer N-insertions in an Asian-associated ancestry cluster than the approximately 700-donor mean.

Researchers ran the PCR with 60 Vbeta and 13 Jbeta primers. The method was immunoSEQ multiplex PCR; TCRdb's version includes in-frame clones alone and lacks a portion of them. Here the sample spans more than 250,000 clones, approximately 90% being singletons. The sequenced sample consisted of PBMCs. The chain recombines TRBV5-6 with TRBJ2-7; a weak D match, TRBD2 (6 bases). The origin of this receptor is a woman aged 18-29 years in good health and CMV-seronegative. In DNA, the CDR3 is TGTGCCAGCAGCTCGTCGGCTAGCGCCTTTCTCTACGAGCAGTACTTC. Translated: CASSSSASAFLYEQYF.